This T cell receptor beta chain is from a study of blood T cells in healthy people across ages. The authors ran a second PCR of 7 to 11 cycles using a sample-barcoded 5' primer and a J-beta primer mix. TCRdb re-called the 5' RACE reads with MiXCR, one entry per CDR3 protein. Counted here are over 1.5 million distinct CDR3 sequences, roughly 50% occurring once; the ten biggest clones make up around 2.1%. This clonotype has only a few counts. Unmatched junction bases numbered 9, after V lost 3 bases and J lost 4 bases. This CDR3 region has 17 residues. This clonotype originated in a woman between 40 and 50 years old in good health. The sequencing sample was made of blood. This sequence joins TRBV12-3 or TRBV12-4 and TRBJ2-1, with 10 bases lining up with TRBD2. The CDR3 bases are TGTGCCAGCAGTTTTGAACCGGGACTAGCGTTATACAATGAGCAGTTCTTC. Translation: CASSFEPGLALYNEQFF.